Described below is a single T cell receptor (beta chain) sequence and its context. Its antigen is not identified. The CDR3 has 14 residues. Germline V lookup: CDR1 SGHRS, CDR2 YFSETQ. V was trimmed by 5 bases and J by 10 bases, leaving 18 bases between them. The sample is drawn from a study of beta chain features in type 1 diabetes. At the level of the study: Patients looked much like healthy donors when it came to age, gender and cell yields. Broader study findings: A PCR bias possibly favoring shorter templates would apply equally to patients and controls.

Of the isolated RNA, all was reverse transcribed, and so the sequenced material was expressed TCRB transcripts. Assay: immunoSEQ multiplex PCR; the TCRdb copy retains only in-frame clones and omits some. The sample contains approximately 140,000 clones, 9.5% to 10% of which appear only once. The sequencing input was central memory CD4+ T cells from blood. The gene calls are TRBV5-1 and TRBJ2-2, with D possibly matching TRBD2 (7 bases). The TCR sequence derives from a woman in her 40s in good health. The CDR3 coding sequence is TGCGCCAGCAGGGGCGGGGGCCTCACCAAGGAGCTGTTTTTT. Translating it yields CASRGGGLTKELFF.